This TCR beta chain was recovered during a study of T cells expressing NK-cell markers. About the study: The study drew TCR beta repertoires from sorted CD3+CD56+NKG2C+, CD3+CD56+NKG2C- and CD3+CD56-NKG2C+ T cells.

On this clonotype itself: Antigen specificity is unknown.

Per the germline V gene, CDR1 is GTSNPN and CDR2 is SVGIG (reference sequence). The CDR3 contains 14 residues. Study outcomes and limitations: The dominant NKG2C+ clonotypes represented roughly 1.0-7.5% of CD8+ T cells in more than five donors.

TCRdb reprocessed the 5' RACE reads and stores each CDR3 protein as one record, lacking DNA. The listing records 440,000 or so distinct CDR3 sequences. Sequenced material: blood T cells: a sorted CD56 or NKG2C T cell subset, CD4+ or CD8+ T cells, or bulk PBMC T cells (not recorded which). The chain uses TRBV30 and TRBJ1-5. This TCR was sampled from a woman aged 18 to 75 in good health. CDR3 loop: CAWSVPQGSQPQHF.